The sequence of this TCR beta chain was determined in a study of identical twins. Concerning this clonotype itself: Its antigen is unknown.

TCRdb reanalysed the 5' RACE reads using MiXCR and keeps one entry per CDR3 protein. Among about 1.7 million distinct CDR3 sequences listed, around a third were seen once. There are 14 residues in the CDR3. Germline assignment: CDR1 DFQATT and CDR2 SNEGSKA (reference sequence). V lost 3 bases to trimming and J lost 0 bases, with 12 bases between them. Study results and limitations: High-abundance cord blood beta clonotypes had fewer insertions; memory repertoires showed none. Models underestimated out-of-frame TCR alpha sharing in monozygotic twins.

Sequenced sample: cord blood. This clonotype originated in a newborn girl in good health. The chain carries TRBV20-1 and TRBJ2-7; tentative D call: TRBD1 (6 bases). The CDR3 loop is CSARGQNPSYEQYF. DNA of the CDR3: TGCAGTGCTAGGGGACAAAATCCCTCCTACGAGCAGTACTTC.